This T cell receptor beta chain was obtained from a study of T-cell reconstitution after alpha-beta-depleted transplantation in children. It was with unique molecular identifiers that the TCRbeta library was prepared. MiXCR, applied by TCRdb to the PCR reads, yields one record per CDR3 protein. The data contain a few hundred thousand distinct CDR3 sequences, 10% of them seen just once; the ten biggest clones take up around 2.3%. The TCR originated in a human donor who donated a stem cell graft to a child with acute lymphoblastic leukemia. Material: PBMCs from the stem cell graft donor, obtained from the stem cell graft.

This CDR3 reads CASSLERGQQFF. For the CDR3, the DNA is TGCGCCAGCAGCTTGGAGCGGGGTCAGCAGTTCTTC. V and J are TRBV5-1 and TRBJ2-1; the match to TRBD2 covers 7 bases. V was pared by 0 bases and J by 11 bases, with 2 bases of the junction left unmatched. Per the germline V gene, CDR1 is SGHRS and CDR2 is YFSETQ. The length of the CDR3 is 12 residues.